This T cell receptor (beta chain) was captured in a study of shared clonotypes between healthy human individuals. Study context: Each donor had three CD4 naive, three CD4 memory, two CD8 naive and one CD8 memory plate.

Naive CD8 cells comprised CD45RO-negative, CCR7-positively selected cells, excluding terminally differentiated effector memory CD45RA+ cells. The assay was carried out at the deep level. Repertoires were generated with immunoSEQ multiplex PCR, while TCRdb's copy carries only in-frame clones and drops some. The table records 450,000 to 700,000 clones, roughly 95% of them present only once. Study results and limitations: Naive subsets usually exceeded memory subsets in estimated richness.

A word on this clone: What it binds is not known.

Germline loops: CDR1 LNHDA, CDR2 SQIVND (reference sequence). This CDR3 contains 14 residues. The chain has TRBV19 and TRBJ2-5; 7 nucleotides agree with TRBD2. The J call may be mistaken, given a closer DNA end match to TRBJ2-7. The source of this sequence is a woman in her 30s in good health. The sequenced sample was naive CD8+ T cells sorted from blood. CDR3 nucleotide sequence: TGTGCCAGTAGTATGGCTAGCGGTCCCTACGAGCAGTACTTC. It codes for CASSMASGPYEQYF.